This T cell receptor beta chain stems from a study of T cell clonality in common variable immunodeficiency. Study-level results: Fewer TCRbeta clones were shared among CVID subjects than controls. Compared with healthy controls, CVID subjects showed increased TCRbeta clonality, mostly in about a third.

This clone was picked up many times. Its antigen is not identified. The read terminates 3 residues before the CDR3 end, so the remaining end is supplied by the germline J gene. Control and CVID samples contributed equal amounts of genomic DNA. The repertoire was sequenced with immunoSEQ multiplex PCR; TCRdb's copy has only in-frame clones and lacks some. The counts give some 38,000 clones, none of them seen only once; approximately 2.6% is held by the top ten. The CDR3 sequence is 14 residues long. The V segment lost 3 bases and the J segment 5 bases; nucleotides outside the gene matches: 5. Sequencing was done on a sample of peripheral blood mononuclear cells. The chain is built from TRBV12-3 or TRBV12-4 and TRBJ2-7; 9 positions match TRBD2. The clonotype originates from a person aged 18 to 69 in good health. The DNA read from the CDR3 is TGTGCCAGCAGTTTGACTAGCGGTGTGCACGAG. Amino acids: CASSLTSGVHE. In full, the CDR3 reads CASSLTSGVHEQYF.